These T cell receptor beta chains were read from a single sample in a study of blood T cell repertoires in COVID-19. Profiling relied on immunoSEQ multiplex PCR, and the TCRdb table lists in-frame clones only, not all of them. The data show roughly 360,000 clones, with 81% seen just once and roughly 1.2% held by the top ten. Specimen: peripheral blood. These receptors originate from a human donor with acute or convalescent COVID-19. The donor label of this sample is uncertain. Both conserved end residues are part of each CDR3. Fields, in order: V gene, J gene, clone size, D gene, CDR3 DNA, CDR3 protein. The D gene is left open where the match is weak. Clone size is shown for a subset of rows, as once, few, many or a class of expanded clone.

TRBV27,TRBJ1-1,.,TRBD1,TGTGCCAGCAGTTTATGGGACAGGAACACTGAAGCTTTCTTT,CASSLWDRNTEAFF
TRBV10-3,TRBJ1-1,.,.,TGTGCCATCAGGACAGAGACAGGGAACACTGAAGCTTTCTTT,CAIRTETGNTEAFF
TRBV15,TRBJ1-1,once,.,TGTGCCACCAGCAGAGGGAGGGACACTGAAGCTTTCTTT,CATSRGRDTEAFF
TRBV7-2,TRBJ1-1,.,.,TGTGCCAGCAGCCCCCGGGGAGCGAACACTGAAGCTTTCTTT,CASSPRGANTEAFF
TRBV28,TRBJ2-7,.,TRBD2,TGTGCCAGCAGCGGGGCTAGCGGGGGGTTCTACGAGCAGTACTTC,CASSGASGGFYEQYF
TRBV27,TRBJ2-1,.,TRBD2,TGTGCCAGCAAGCGGGAGGGGATTCTCTCCTACAATGAGCAGTTCTTC,CASKREGILSYNEQFF
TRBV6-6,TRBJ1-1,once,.,TGTGCCAGCAGTCAGCCCCTTCACCAAACGACTGAAGCTTTCTTT,CASSQPLHQTTEAFF
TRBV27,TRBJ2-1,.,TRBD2,TGTGCCAGCAGGCCCCCACTAGCGGGCATCTACAATGAGCAGTTCTTC,CASRPPLAGIYNEQFF
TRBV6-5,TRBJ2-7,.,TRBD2,TGTGCCAGCAGCTCAAAGACTAGCGGTAGTTACGAGCAGTACTTC,CASSSKTSGSYEQYF
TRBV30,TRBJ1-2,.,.,TGTGCCTGGAGTGTAAACAGGGTGTTGGGTGGCTACACCTTC,CAWSVNRVLGGYTF
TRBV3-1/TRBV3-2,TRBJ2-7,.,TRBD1,TGTGCCAGCAGCCTAGGCTCGAACAGGGGCTACGAGCAGTACTTC,CASSLGSNRGYEQYF
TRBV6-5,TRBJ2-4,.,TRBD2,TGTGCCAGCATAACTAGCGGGGTAAACATTCAGTACTTC,CASITSGVNIQYF
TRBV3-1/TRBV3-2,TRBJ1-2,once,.,TGTGCCAGCAGCCAAGTAAGGGGGGGGCGCGGTACTGGCTACACCTTC,CASSQVRGGRGTGYTF
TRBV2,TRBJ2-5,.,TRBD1,TGTGCCAGCAGTGGGCAGGGGACAGGGAAAGAGACCCAGTACTTC,CASSGQGTGKETQYF
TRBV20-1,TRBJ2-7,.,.,TGCAGCGCAGGATCCGGCCGCGAGCAGTACTTC,CSAGSGREQYF
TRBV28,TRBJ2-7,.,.,TGTGCCAGCAGTTTACCCGGGGTTAAGCAGTACTTC,CASSLPGVKQYF
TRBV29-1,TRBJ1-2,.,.,TGCAGCGTTGTGGGTAACAGGGATGGCTACACCTTC,CSVVGNRDGYTF
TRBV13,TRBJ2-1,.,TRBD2,TGTGCCAGCAGCTTTAGCGGGAGCTCCTACAATGAGCAGTTCTTC,CASSFSGSSYNEQFF
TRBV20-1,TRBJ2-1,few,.,TGCAGTGCTAGACCGTACAATGAGCAGTTCTTC,CSARPYNEQFF
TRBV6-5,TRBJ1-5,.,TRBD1,TGTGCCAGCAGCCGACAGGGAAAACAGCCCCAGCATTTT,CASSRQGKQPQHF
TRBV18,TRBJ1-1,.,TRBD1,TGTGCCAGCTCACCACAAGGACAGGGAGGAGAAGCTTTCTTT,CASSPQGQGGEAFF
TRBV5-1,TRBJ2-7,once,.,TGCGCCAGCAGCTTGGCTATGGACAGCCCCTACGAGCAGTACTTC,CASSLAMDSPYEQYF
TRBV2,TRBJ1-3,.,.,TGTGCCAGCCTACAGGGCCCGAGCGCTGGAAACACCATATATTTT,CASLQGPSAGNTIYF
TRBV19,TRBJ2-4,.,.,TGTGCCAGTAGTACGACAGAGTTAGCCAAAAACATTCAGTACTTC,CASSTTELAKNIQYF
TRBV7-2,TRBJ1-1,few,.,TGTGCCAGCAGCTTTATTACAGGTGAAGCTTTCTTT,CASSFITGEAFF
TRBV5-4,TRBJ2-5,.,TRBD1,TGTGCCAGCAGCTTGAAATTGACAGGGGGAGAGACCCAGTACTTC,CASSLKLTGGETQYF
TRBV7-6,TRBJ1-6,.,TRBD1,TGTGCCAGCAGCCCGCGACAGGGGGGAAATTCACCCCTCCACTTT,CASSPRQGGNSPLHF
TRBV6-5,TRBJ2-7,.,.,TGTGCCAGCAAGCAATACGGGTCCCACGAGCAGTACTTC,CASKQYGSHEQYF
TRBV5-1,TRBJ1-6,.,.,TGCGCCAGCAGCCATACAGGGCATGAATCACCCCTCCACTTT,CASSHTGHESPLHF
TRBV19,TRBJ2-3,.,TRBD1,TGTGCCAGTACCCGGGACAGCTTTACCACAGATACGCAGTATTTT,CASTRDSFTTDTQYF
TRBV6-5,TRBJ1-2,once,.,TGTGCCAGCAGACAGGATCTCTATGGCTACACCTTC,CASRQDLYGYTF
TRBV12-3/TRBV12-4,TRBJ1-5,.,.,TGTGCCAGCAGTTCGGCGGAGGGGAAGCCCCAGCATTTT,CASSSAEGKPQHF
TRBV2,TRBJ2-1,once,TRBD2,TGTGCCAGCAGTGAAGCGCTTCAGACTAGCGGCAGCTCCTACAATGAGCAGTTCTTC,CASSEALQTSGSSYNEQFF
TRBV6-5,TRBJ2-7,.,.,TGTGCCAGCAGTTCGCGAGATTACGAGCAGTACTTC,CASSSRDYEQYF
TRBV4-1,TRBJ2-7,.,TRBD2,TGCGCCAGCAGCCAATACGGGAGGGCCGCCAACGAGCAGTACTTC,CASSQYGRAANEQYF
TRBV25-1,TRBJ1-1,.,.,TGTGCCAGCAGTGAATTTGGGGCCGTGAACACTGAAGCTTTCTTT,CASSEFGAVNTEAFF
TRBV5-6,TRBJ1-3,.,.,TGTGCCAGCAGCTGGAAACCACGAGGATCGGGAAACACCATATATTTT,CASSWKPRGSGNTIYF
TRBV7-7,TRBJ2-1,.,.,TGTGCCAGCAGCCCTCTGGTCGGTGGAAGGGGAAACAATGAGCAGTTCTTC,CASSPLVGGRGNNEQFF
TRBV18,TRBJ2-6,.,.,TGTGCCAGCTCACCACCCTTCGTGGAAGTCCCAGGTGGGGCCAACGTCCTGACTTTC,CASSPPFVEVPGGANVLTF
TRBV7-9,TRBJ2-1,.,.,TGTGCCAGCGGGGAGGTATCCCAGTTCTTC,CASGEVSQFF
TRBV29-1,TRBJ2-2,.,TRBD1,TGCAGCGTGAGACAGGGGGGGAACACCGGGGAGCTGTTTTTT,CSVRQGGNTGELFF
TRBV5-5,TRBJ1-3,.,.,TGTGCCAGCAGCCCACAACAGGGCCTGGGAAACACCATATATTTT,CASSPQQGLGNTIYF
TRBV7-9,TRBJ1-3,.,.,TGTGCCAGCAGCCCCTCCGCGAGCGGTGGAAACACCATATATTTT,CASSPSASGGNTIYF
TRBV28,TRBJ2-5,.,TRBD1,TGTGCCAGCAGTTTCTCGGGACAGGGGACACAGACCCAGTACTTC,CASSFSGQGTQTQYF
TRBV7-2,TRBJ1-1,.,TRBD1,TGTGCCAGCAGCTTATCAGGGGGCATTGAAGCTTTCTTT,CASSLSGGIEAFF
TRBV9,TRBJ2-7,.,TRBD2,TGTGCCAGCAGCGCCGGGGGGGACATCAGAGGCCACGAGCAGTACTTC,CASSAGGDIRGHEQYF
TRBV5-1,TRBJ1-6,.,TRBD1,TGCGCCAGCAGCGCGGGACAGTATAATTCACCCCTCCACTTT,CASSAGQYNSPLHF
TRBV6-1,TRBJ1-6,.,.,TGTGCCAGCAGAGAAATAACGACACGCTCTAATTCACCCCTCCACTTT,CASREITTRSNSPLHF
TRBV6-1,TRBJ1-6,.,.,TGTGCCAGCAGTGACACTCCGAATTCACCCCTCCACTTT,CASSDTPNSPLHF
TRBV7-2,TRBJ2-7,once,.,TGTGCCAGCAGCTTAGTACGCGCTGGCGAGCAGTACTTC,CASSLVRAGEQYF
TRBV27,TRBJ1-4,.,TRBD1,TGTGCCAGCAGAACCGGGACAGTGAGAGAAAAACTGTTTTTT,CASRTGTVREKLFF
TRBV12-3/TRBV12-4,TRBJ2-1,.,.,TGTGCCAGCGAAGGAAGAGCGGAACGTGAGCAGTTCTTC,CASEGRAEREQFF
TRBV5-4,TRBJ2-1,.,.,TGTGCCAGCAGCGAGGACAGTACGGCGGCCTACAATGAGCAGTTCTTC,CASSEDSTAAYNEQFF
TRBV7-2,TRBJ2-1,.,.,TGTGCCAGCAGCCCCTTTGGTGTCGCGGCGGCCTACAATGAGCAGTTCTTC,CASSPFGVAAAYNEQFF
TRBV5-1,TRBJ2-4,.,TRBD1,TGCGCCAGCAGCTTGGCCCCCGGGACAGGGGGAAACATTCAGTACTTC,CASSLAPGTGGNIQYF
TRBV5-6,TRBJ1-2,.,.,TGTGCCAGCAGCTTAGGTGACAGATACTATGGCTACACCTTC,CASSLGDRYYGYTF
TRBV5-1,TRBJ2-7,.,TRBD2,TGCGCCAGCAGCACCGGGACTAGCGGATTGGCCTACGAGCAGTACTTC,CASSTGTSGLAYEQYF
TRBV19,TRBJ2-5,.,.,TGTGCCAGTAGTACGAGAAGGGGGTCGGAGACCCAGTACTTC,CASSTRRGSETQYF
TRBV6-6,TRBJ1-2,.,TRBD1,TGTGCCAGCAGTGGGACAGGGCCTGGCTATGGCTACACCTTC,CASSGTGPGYGYTF
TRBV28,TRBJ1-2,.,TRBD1,TGTGCCAGCACCAGTACGGGACAGGGGATCTCAAACTATGGCTACACCTTC,CASTSTGQGISNYGYTF